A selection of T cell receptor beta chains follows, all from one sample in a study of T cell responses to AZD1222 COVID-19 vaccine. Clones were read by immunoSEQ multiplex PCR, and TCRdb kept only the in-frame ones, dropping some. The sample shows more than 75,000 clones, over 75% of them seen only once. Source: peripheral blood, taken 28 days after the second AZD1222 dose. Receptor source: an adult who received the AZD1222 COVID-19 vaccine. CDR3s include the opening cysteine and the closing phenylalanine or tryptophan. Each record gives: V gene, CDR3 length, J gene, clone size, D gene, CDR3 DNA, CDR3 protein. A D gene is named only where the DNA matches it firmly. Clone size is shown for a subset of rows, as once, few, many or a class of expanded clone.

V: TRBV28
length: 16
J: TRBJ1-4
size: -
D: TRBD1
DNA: TGTGCCAGCAGTCCCCTCCAGGGGGGGAGGCATGAAAAACTGTTTTTT
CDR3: CASSPLQGGRHEKLFF

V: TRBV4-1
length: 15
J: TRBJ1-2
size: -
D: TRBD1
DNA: TGCGCCAGCAGCCAAGGTGAACAGGGGGTTAGGGAATACACCTTC
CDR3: CASSQGEQGVREYTF

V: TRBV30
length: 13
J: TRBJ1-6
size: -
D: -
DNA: TGTGCCTGGAGGTCGGGGGGGCATTCACCCCTCCACTTT
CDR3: CAWRSGGHSPLHF

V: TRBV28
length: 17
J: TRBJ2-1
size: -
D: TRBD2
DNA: TGTGCCAGCAGTTTACCTCTGTCCGGGGAGGGGTACAATGAGCAGTTCTTC
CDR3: CASSLPLSGEGYNEQFF

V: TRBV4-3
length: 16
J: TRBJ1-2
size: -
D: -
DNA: TGCGCCAGCAGCCAACGCGTGGGGGAGGGTAACTATGGCTACACCTTC
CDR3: CASSQRVGEGNYGYTF

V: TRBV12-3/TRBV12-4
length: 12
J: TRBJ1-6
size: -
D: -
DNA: TGTGCCAGCAGCCAACCGGGGACACCCCTCCACTTT
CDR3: CASSQPGTPLHF

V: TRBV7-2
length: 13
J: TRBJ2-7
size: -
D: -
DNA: TGTGCCAGCAGCTTCCGTCCAGGATCCGAGCAGTACTTC
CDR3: CASSFRPGSEQYF

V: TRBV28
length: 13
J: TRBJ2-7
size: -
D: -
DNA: TGTGCCAGCAGTTTACGAGGACCCTACGAGCAGTACTTC
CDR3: CASSLRGPYEQYF

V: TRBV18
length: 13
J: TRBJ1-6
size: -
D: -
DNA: TGTGCCAGTTCTTATTACAGGAATTCACCCCTCCACTTT
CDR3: CASSYYRNSPLHF

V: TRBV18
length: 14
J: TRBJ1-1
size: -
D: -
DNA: TGTGCCAGCTCACCAAGTTTAACGGGAACTGAAGCTTTCTTT
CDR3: CASSPSLTGTEAFF

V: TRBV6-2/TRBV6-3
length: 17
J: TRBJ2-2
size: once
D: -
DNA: TGTGCCAGCAGTTACTCGACTCCGGGGGGCCGGGGCGGGGAGCTGTTTTTT
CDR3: CASSYSTPGGRGGELFF

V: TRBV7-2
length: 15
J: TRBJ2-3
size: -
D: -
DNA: TGTGCCAGCAGCTTAACTAGCCTCCCCACAGATACGCAGTATTTT
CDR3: CASSLTSLPTDTQYF

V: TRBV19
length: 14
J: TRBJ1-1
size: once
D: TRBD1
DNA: TGTGCCAGTAGTACCAGACAGGGGAGCACTGAAGCTTTCTTT
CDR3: CASSTRQGSTEAFF

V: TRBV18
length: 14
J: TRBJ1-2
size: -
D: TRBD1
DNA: TGTGCCAGCTTGAACAGGGGGCAGAACTATGGCTACACCTTC
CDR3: CASLNRGQNYGYTF

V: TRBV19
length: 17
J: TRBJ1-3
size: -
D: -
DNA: TGTGCCAGTAGTCCCACCCTAACAGGGTTCTCTGGAAACACCATATATTTT
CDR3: CASSPTLTGFSGNTIYF

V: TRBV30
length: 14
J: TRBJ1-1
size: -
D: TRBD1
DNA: TGTGCCTGGTTAAGGGACAGGGAGAACACTGAAGCTTTCTTT
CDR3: CAWLRDRENTEAFF

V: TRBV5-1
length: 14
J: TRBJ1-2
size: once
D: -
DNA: TGCGCCAGCAGCTTAGGTCATGGTCTAGGTGGCTACACCTTC
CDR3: CASSLGHGLGGYTF

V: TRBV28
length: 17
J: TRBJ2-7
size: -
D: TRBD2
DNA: TGTGCCAGCAGCCCCAACGGGGGGGGCTCATCCCCGTACGAGCAGTACTTC
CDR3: CASSPNGGGSSPYEQYF

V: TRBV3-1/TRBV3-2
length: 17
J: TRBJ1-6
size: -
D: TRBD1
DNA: TGTGCCAGCAGCCAAGATTATAGACAGGGGAAGAATTCACCCCTCCACTTT
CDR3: CASSQDYRQGKNSPLHF

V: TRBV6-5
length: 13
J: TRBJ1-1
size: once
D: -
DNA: TGTGCCAGCAGTTACGGATATGCCGTTGAAGCTTTCTTT
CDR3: CASSYGYAVEAFF

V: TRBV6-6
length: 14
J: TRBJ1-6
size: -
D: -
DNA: TGTGCCAGCAGTCAACAGGGCCCTCAACCACCCCTCCACTTT
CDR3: CASSQQGPQPPLHF

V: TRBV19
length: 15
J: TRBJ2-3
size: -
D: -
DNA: TGTGCCAGTAGTACCGCGGGGACAGGCACAGATACGCAGTATTTT
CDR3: CASSTAGTGTDTQYF

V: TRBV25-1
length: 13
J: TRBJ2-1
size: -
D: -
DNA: TGTGCCAGCAGTGCAAACGGTTACAATGAGCAGTTCTTC
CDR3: CASSANGYNEQFF

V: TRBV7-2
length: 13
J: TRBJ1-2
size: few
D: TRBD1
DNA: TGTGCCAGCAGCCGGGACAGGGGCGGGGGCTACACCTTC
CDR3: CASSRDRGGGYTF

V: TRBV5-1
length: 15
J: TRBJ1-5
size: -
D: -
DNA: TGCGCCAGCAGCTTGTCACAGGGCGGGGATCAGCCCCAGCATTTT
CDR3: CASSLSQGGDQPQHF

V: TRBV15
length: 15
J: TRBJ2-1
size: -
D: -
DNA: TGTGCCACCAGCAGATTCTCAGGGGAGTACAATGAGCAGTTCTTC
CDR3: CATSRFSGEYNEQFF

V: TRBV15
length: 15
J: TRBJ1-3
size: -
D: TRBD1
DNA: TGTGCCACCAGCAGAGATCGACAGGGGGGAAACACCATATATTTT
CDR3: CATSRDRQGGNTIYF

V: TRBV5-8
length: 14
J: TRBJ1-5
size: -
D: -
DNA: TGTGCCAGCAGGGGATGGGGTAGCAATCAGCCCCAGCATTTT
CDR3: CASRGWGSNQPQHF

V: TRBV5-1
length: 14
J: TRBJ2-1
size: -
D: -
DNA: TGCGCCAGCAGCTCAGGACAGTCCTACAATGAGCAGTTCTTC
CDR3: CASSSGQSYNEQFF

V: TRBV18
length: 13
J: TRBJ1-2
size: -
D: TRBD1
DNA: TGTGCCAGCTCACCACAGGGGGCGGTTGGCTACACCTTC
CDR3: CASSPQGAVGYTF

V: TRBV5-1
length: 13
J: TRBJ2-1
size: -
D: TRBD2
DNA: TGCGCCAGCAGGAGGGACTACAACAATGAGCAGTTCTTC
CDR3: CASRRDYNNEQFF

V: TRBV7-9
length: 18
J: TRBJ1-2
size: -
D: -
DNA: TGTGCCAGCAGCTTAGCGCCCCGACCGGCCCGTGGACCGGAGAGGTACACCTTC
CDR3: CASSLAPRPARGPERYTF

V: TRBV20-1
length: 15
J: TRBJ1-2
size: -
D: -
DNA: TGCAGTGCTAGTAGCTCTTTGTTCGCAGGGGCCGGCTACACCTTC
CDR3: CSASSSLFAGAGYTF

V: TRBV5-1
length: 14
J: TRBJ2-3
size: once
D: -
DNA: TGCGCCAGCAGCCAGGGGGGGGACACAGATACGCAGTATTTT
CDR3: CASSQGGDTDTQYF